The 25 T cell receptor beta chains listed next were all sequenced from one sample in a study of T cell responses to AZD1222 COVID-19 vaccine. Some clones are missing from TCRdb's copy, which holds only in-frame ones; the method was immunoSEQ multiplex PCR. Among 130,000 to 150,000 clones listed, roughly 93% were seen once. The sample consisted of peripheral blood, taken after recovery from COVID-19. The source of these receptors is an adult who had recovered from COVID-19.

The chain combines TRBV15 with TRBJ2-5; D possibly corresponds to TRBD1 (6 bases). This CDR3 spans 12 amino acids. CDR1 LNHNV and CDR2 YYDKDF come from the germline V gene (reference sequence). V lost 5 bases and J 5 bases, leaving 9 bases between the germline ends. CDR3 residues: CATSYREETQYF. The CDR3 region has the DNA TGTGCCACCAGCTACAGGGAGGAGACCCAGTACTTC.

The chain links TRBV4-1 to TRBJ2-3; no reliable D call. The CDR3 extends over 13 amino acids. CDR1 and CDR2 from the germline V gene are MGHRA and YSYEKL. V lost 4 bases and J 0 bases, leaving 5 bases between the germline ends. CDR3: CASSPGSTDTQYF. In DNA form, the CDR3 reads TGCGCCAGCAGCCCGGGTAGCACAGATACGCAGTATTTT.

The chain couples TRBV6-5 to TRBJ2-3, with a possible D match to TRBD2 (6 bases). V was shortened by 0 bases and J by 1 base, with 11 bases between the two germline ends. The CDR3 has 16 amino acids. CDR1 is MNHEY and CDR2 is SVGAGI in the germline V gene. The DNA of the CDR3 is TGTGCCAGCAGTTACTCGAAACGGAGGGGCACAGATACGCAGTATTTT. It yields the protein CASSYSKRRGTDTQYF.

Only one count was recorded for this clone. The J gene is TRBJ1-1, the V gene TRBV4-1, with 7 positions matching TRBD1. The CDR3 covers 17 residues. J lost 0 bases, V lost 2 bases, and 9 bases had no gene match. Germline-derived CDR1 and CDR2 are MGHRA and YSYEKL. DNA for the CDR3: TGCGCCAGCAGCCAACCGACAGGGTTAGGGATGAACACTGAAGCTTTCTTT. Its protein is CASSQPTGLGMNTEAFF.

The V call is TRBV27, the J call TRBJ2-2, with D perhaps matching TRBD1 (6 bases). Trimming took 6 bases from V and 7 from J, leaving 18 bases between them. CDR3 length equals 15 residues. Germline V gene lookup returns CDR1 MNHEY and CDR2 SMNVEV (reference sequence). The chain's CDR3 is CASRLGWGRIGELFF. DNA of the CDR3: TGTGCCAGCAGATTAGGCTGGGGGCGAATCGGGGAGCTGTTTTTT.

V and J are TRBV10-3 and TRBJ1-6; no clear D gene. Per germline, CDR1 ENHRY and CDR2 SYGVKD. The CDR3 has 17 amino acids. V lost 0 bases, J lost 7 bases, and 16 bases lay in between. Here the CDR3 reads CAISESKGRSTNSPLHF. CDR3 nucleotides: TGTGCCATCAGTGAGTCGAAGGGCAGGTCGACCAATTCACCCCTCCACTTT.

The CDR3 region is CASSVDRDRLPQHF. CDR3 DNA sequence: TGTGCCAGCAGCGTAGACCGGGACAGACTGCCCCAGCATTTT. This sequence joins TRBV7-9 and TRBJ1-5; 7 bases line up with TRBD1. In germline, CDR1 is SEHNR, CDR2 FQNEAQ (reference sequence). The CDR3 loop spans 14 amino acids. The trim removed 5 bases at V and 9 bases at J, leaving 10 bases unmatched.

The chain has TRBV7-9 and TRBJ1-4; D remains ambiguous. Trimming took off 3 bases at V and 11 bases at J, with 16 bases between the two ends. The CDR3 totals 14 residues. From germline, CDR1 is SEHNR and CDR2 FQNEAQ (reference sequence). CDR3 loop: CASSFPEETGKLFF. The CDR3 DNA follows: TGTGCCAGCAGCTTCCCAGAAGAAACGGGGAAACTGTTTTTT. Combining the CDR3 with reference TRBV7-9 and TRBJ1-4 gives the whole variable domain DTGVSQNPRHKITKRGQNVTFRCDPISEHNRLYWYRQTLGQGPEFLTYFQNEAQLEKSRLLSDRFSAERPKGSFSTLEIQRTEQGDSAMYLCASSFPEETGKLFFGSGTQLSVL.

The rearrangement joins TRBV28 to TRBJ2-2, with D unresolved. The CDR3 has 12 amino acids. Germline V CDR1 and CDR2: MDHEN, SYDVKM. V was cut by 1 base and J by 6 bases, with 3 bases left in between. CDR3 in amino acids: CASSLLAGELFF. Here the CDR3 DNA reads TGTGCCAGCAGTTTATTGGCCGGGGAGCTGTTTTTT. The complete variable domain, with remaining parts taken from reference TRBV28 and TRBJ2-2, reads DVKVTQSSRYLVKRTGEKVFLECVQDMDHENMFWYRQDPGLGLRLIYFSYDVKMKEKGDIPEGYSVSREKKERFSLILESASTNQTSMYLCASSLLAGELFFGEGSRLTVL.

The DNA for the CDR3 is TGTGCCAGCAGCGTCGGTCGCACAGATACGCAGTATTTT. Amino acid sequence: CASSVGRTDTQYF. V gene TRBV9 combines with J gene TRBJ2-3; D gene uncertain. This CDR3 is 13 amino acids long. V was clipped by 2 bases and J by 1 base, with 5 bases between them. Per the germline V gene, CDR1 is SGDLS and CDR2 is YYNGEE.

The rearrangement joins TRBV2 to TRBJ2-6, with D unresolved. Germline CDR1 reads SNHLY; CDR2 reads FYNNEI. Trimming cost V 8 bases and J 2 bases, with 10 bases left between them. The CDR3 extends over 14 amino acids. The CDR3 coding sequence is TGTGCCAGCTCAACGGCTACTGGGGCCAACGTCCTGACTTTC. Amino acids: CASSTATGANVLTF.

To note about this clone: Distinct nucleotide sequences in the sample also encode this CDR3. The chain recombines TRBV5-1 with TRBJ2-7, with TRBD1 as a possible D gene (6 bases). The germline V and J ends were trimmed by 0 bases and 2 bases, with 9 bases remaining between them. The CDR3 extends over 14 amino acids. Per germline, CDR1 SGHRS and CDR2 YFSETQ. CDR3 nucleotides: TGCGCCAGCAGCTTGGGGGGGACAACCTACGAGCAGTACTTC. Its protein is CASSLGGTTYEQYF.

The chain couples TRBV6-4 to TRBJ2-2, with D perhaps TRBD2 (6 bases). V dropped 3 bases and J dropped 1 base, with 12 bases sitting between them. The CDR3 covers 16 residues. Per germline, CDR1 MRHNA and CDR2 SNTAGT. As DNA, the CDR3 is TGTGCCAGCAGTGAGGGTGTAGCGGTGAACACCGGGGAGCTGTTTTTT. Residues: CASSEGVAVNTGELFF.

The V and J genes are TRBV5-3 and TRBJ2-3; 9 positions agree with TRBD2. TRBV5-3 is filed as an ORF, its function uncertain. The CDR3 is 16 residues long. J gave up 1 base and V 3 bases, and 6 bases lay outside the gene matches. The CDR3 reads CARSSTSGGGTDTQYF. CDR3 nucleotides: TGTGCCAGAAGCTCGACTAGCGGAGGGGGCACAGATACGCAGTATTTT.

This clone has a single count. J is TRBJ1-5 and V is TRBV19; D remains unclear. Deletions cut 1 base from V and 4 bases from J, with 29 bases between. Germline assignment: CDR1 LNHDA and CDR2 SQIVND (reference sequence). The CDR3 is made up of 21 amino acids. CDR3 sequence (DNA): TGTGCCAGTAGTATAGGAAGGGAAGGATTGGGAGCCCTCGCGGGAAATCAGCCCCAGCATTTT. Protein: CASSIGREGLGALAGNQPQHF.

This rearrangement joins TRBV5-1 to TRBJ2-2; maybe TRBD1 (8 bases). The CDR3 totals 16 residues. Germline lookup yields CDR1 SGHRS and CDR2 YFSETQ. V shed 4 bases and J shed 1 base, with 14 bases lying between them. CDR3 DNA sequence: TGCGCCAGCAGCAAACAGGGGGAGGGGAACACCGGGGAGCTGTTTTTT. This translates into CASSKQGEGNTGELFF.

This clone was picked up one time. The chain is built from TRBV7-9 and TRBJ1-5, with 8 bases matching TRBD1. V shed 5 bases and J 3 bases; nucleotides not matched to a gene: 6. The CDR3 extends over 15 amino acids. Germline V gene lookup returns CDR1 SEHNR and CDR2 FQNEAQ (reference sequence). Here the CDR3 reads CASSQTGALNQPQHF. CDR3 nucleotides: TGTGCCAGCAGCCAGACAGGGGCCCTCAATCAGCCCCAGCATTTT.

V is TRBV13 and J is TRBJ1-3, with 10 bases that match TRBD1. Germline V gene lookup returns CDR1 PRHDT and CDR2 FYEKMQ (reference sequence). V was pared by 5 bases and J by 0 bases, with 7 bases of the junction left unmatched. There are 17 residues in the CDR3. The CDR3 spells CASSAGQGGFSGNTIYF. The CDR3, as DNA: TGTGCCAGCAGCGCTGGACAGGGGGGTTTCTCTGGAAACACCATATATTTT.

The genes are TRBV7-2 and TRBJ2-7; D is unclear. Trimming took 3 bases from V and 3 from J, leaving 12 bases between them. This CDR3 region has 14 residues. CDR1 and CDR2 (germline): SGHTA, FQGNSA. The CDR3 here is CASSFSEAHYEQYF. For the CDR3, the DNA is TGTGCCAGCAGCTTTTCCGAGGCTCACTACGAGCAGTACTTC.

This chain links TRBV6-2 or TRBV6-3 with TRBJ2-7; possible D gene TRBD2, 6 bases. Trimming left V 5 bases short and J 2 bases short, with 10 bases between. The germline gives CDR1 MNHEY, CDR2 SVGEGT. The CDR3 has 13 amino acids. The CDR3 bases are TGTGCCAGCAGTACCGGACTACCCTACGAGCAGTACTTC. This gives the protein CASSTGLPYEQYF.

The V gene is TRBV28, the J gene TRBJ1-2, with 12 bases that match TRBD1. V was clipped by 4 bases and J by 4 bases; unmatched bases: 10. Germline CDR1 is MDHEN and CDR2 is SYDVKM. The CDR3 is 17 residues long. The CDR3 DNA is TGTGCCAGCAGTTCCCCCTTCGCGGGACAGGGGGCCTATGGCTACACCTTC. Translating it yields CASSSPFAGQGAYGYTF.

This chain uses TRBV28 with TRBJ1-2, with D possibly TRBD1 on 6 matching bases. The CDR3 loop spans 14 amino acids. Germline V gene data show CDR1 as MDHEN and CDR2 as SYDVKM. Trimming pared 6 bases from V and 5 bases from J, leaving 16 bases between. The CDR3 region has the DNA TGTGCCAGCAGGCCCCGGGACACACCGTATGGCTACACCTTC. It codes for CASRPRDTPYGYTF.

The V call is TRBV2, the J call TRBJ1-3; D is unclear. Trimming removed 8 bases at V and 3 bases at J, with 5 bases between. Germline V CDR1 and CDR2: SNHLY, FYNNEI. The CDR3 is 11 amino acids. CDR3 in DNA: TGTGCCAGCGGAGGTGGAAACACCATATATTTT. This codes for CASGGGNTIYF.

The chain combines TRBV19 with TRBJ2-1; 7 nucleotides match TRBD1. The V gene end was trimmed by 6 bases and the J gene end by 0 bases; junction bases not matched to a gene: 8. Germline lookup yields CDR1 LNHDA and CDR2 SQIVND (reference sequence). CDR3 length: 16 amino acids. The DNA of the CDR3 is TGTGCCAGTAGCATCCGGACAGGATCCTCCTACAATGAGCAGTTCTTC. Protein sequence: CASSIRTGSSYNEQFF.

The chain links TRBV11-2 to TRBJ1-6, with TRBD1 matching over 7 bases. The CDR3 loop spans 15 amino acids. Germline values: CDR1 SGHAT, CDR2 FQNNGV. Trimming cost V 8 bases and J 7 bases; bases outside gene matches: 11. The CDR3 sequence: CASGARGTVNSPLHF. In DNA, the CDR3 is TGTGCCAGCGGGGCAAGAGGGACAGTCAATTCACCCCTCCACTTT. The whole variable domain, filled in from reference TRBV11-2 and TRBJ1-6, reads EAGVAQSPRYKIIEKRQSVAFWCNPISGHATLYWYQQILGQGPKLLIQFQNNGVVDDSQLPKDRFSAERLKGVDSTLKIQPAKLEDSAVYLCASGARGTVNSPLHFGNGTRLTVT.